This T cell receptor beta chain was documented in a study of cytomegalovirus exposure and HLA in healthy donors. Germline loops: CDR1 MGHDK, CDR2 SYGVNS. V shed 9 bases, J shed 2 bases, and the junction held 9 bases outside the gene matches. The CDR3 sequence is 14 residues long. Amplification used 60 Vbeta primers and 13 Jbeta primers. Sequencing used immunoSEQ multiplex PCR; TCRdb keeps in-frame clones, though not all of them. The sample has approximately 150,000 clones, approximately 80% seen once. The sequence came from a man aged 45-65 years in good health and CMV-seropositive. V gene TRBV25-1 combines with J gene TRBJ2-5; TRBD2 aligns across 7 bases. The sample was PBMCs. The CDR3 reads CASGRAGDQETQYF. DNA for the CDR3: TGTGCCAGTGGGCGGGCGGGGGATCAAGAGACCCAGTACTTC.